This T cell receptor beta chain was obtained from a study of blood T cell repertoires in COVID-19. This CDR3 region has 16 residues. Germline V gives CDR1 MGHRA, CDR2 YSYEKL. The trim removed 3 bases at V and 3 bases at J, leaving 8 bases unmatched. The protocol was immunoSEQ multiplex PCR, while the TCRdb copy is restricted to in-frame clones and leaves out a portion. The table lists more than 95,000 clones, 90% of them singletons. Material: peripheral blood. The origin of this receptor is a human donor with active COVID-19. The donor label of this sample is uncertain. V gene TRBV4-1 combines with J gene TRBJ2-5, with 9 bases aligning to TRBD2. The CDR3 DNA reads as TGCGCCAGCAGCCACCTGCTAGCGGGGACCAAAGAGACCCAGTACTTC. Encoded protein: CASSHLLAGTKETQYF.